Listed below are T cell receptor beta chains from one sample, sequenced in a study of blood T cell repertoires in COVID-19. Data came from immunoSEQ multiplex PCR; TCRdb stores just in-frame clones and leaves some out. The data show 250,000 or so clones, with approximately 86% seen just once and 1.5% to 2% held by the top ten. The sequenced sample was PBMCs or T cells enriched from blood (not recorded which). All receptors come from a woman aged 45 to 65 who had recovered from COVID-19. CDR3s include the opening cysteine and the closing phenylalanine or tryptophan. Each record gives: clone size, D gene, V gene, J gene, CDR3 protein. The D gene is left open where the match is weak. Expanded clones get a size class; other rows say once, few or many, or leave the size out.

clone size: -
D gene: -
V gene: TRBV7-2
J gene: TRBJ2-7
CDR3 protein: CASSLRYLGQGSYEQYF

clone size: -
D gene: TRBD1
V gene: TRBV7-3
J gene: TRBJ1-1
CDR3 protein: CASSPYGQGWTEAFF

clone size: -
D gene: TRBD1
V gene: TRBV28
J gene: TRBJ1-2
CDR3 protein: CASSGTGGGGYTF

clone size: -
D gene: TRBD2
V gene: TRBV18
J gene: TRBJ2-3
CDR3 protein: CASSPRSGDTDTQYF

clone size: once
D gene: -
V gene: TRBV5-1
J gene: TRBJ2-3
CDR3 protein: CASSFYSWGQGRSTDTQYF

clone size: -
D gene: TRBD2
V gene: TRBV29-1
J gene: TRBJ2-7
CDR3 protein: CSVELWTSSYEQYF

clone size: few
D gene: -
V gene: TRBV7-9
J gene: TRBJ2-1
CDR3 protein: CASSLDGSSYNEQFF

clone size: -
D gene: -
V gene: TRBV28
J gene: TRBJ1-2
CDR3 protein: CASSFGGNYGYTF

clone size: -
D gene: TRBD1
V gene: TRBV7-9
J gene: TRBJ1-2
CDR3 protein: CASSRWDRGTGYTF

clone size: -
D gene: -
V gene: TRBV7-9
J gene: TRBJ2-3
CDR3 protein: CASSLEARTDTQYF

clone size: -
D gene: TRBD2
V gene: TRBV20-1
J gene: TRBJ2-7
CDR3 protein: CSASGGSSYEQYF

clone size: -
D gene: TRBD2
V gene: TRBV5-1
J gene: TRBJ2-1
CDR3 protein: CASSPFMVGGLNEQFF

clone size: -
D gene: TRBD1
V gene: TRBV4-2
J gene: TRBJ2-2
CDR3 protein: CASSRGQGTGELFF

clone size: few
D gene: -
V gene: TRBV5-8
J gene: TRBJ2-1
CDR3 protein: CASSSRRGGFSYNEQFF

clone size: -
D gene: -
V gene: TRBV6-4
J gene: TRBJ1-5
CDR3 protein: CASSEFRGQPQHF

clone size: -
D gene: TRBD1
V gene: TRBV7-2
J gene: TRBJ1-5
CDR3 protein: CASSLRDSSNQPQHF

clone size: -
D gene: -
V gene: TRBV29-1
J gene: TRBJ2-7
CDR3 protein: CSVGTYEQYF

clone size: many
D gene: TRBD1
V gene: TRBV28
J gene: TRBJ2-7
CDR3 protein: CASSFSGTDSYEQYF

clone size: -
D gene: TRBD1
V gene: TRBV19
J gene: TRBJ1-2
CDR3 protein: CASSTYVTRDRGANYGYTF

clone size: -
D gene: -
V gene: TRBV12-5
J gene: TRBJ1-1
CDR3 protein: CASAPEGDTEAFF

clone size: -
D gene: -
V gene: TRBV6-5
J gene: TRBJ2-7
CDR3 protein: CASSYGIAYYEQYF

clone size: -
D gene: TRBD2
V gene: TRBV3-1/TRBV3-2
J gene: TRBJ2-1
CDR3 protein: CASSQASGVHFEQFF

clone size: -
D gene: -
V gene: TRBV7-9
J gene: TRBJ2-7
CDR3 protein: CASSPGTPYEQYF

clone size: once
D gene: -
V gene: TRBV5-1
J gene: TRBJ1-3
CDR3 protein: CASSLALQVDSGNTIYF

clone size: -
D gene: TRBD1
V gene: TRBV7-3
J gene: TRBJ2-7
CDR3 protein: CASSLGGQDYEQYF

clone size: -
D gene: -
V gene: TRBV5-1
J gene: TRBJ1-1
CDR3 protein: CASSLALGDTEAFF

clone size: -
D gene: -
V gene: TRBV27
J gene: TRBJ2-3
CDR3 protein: CASSKGQSTSVADTQYF

clone size: -
D gene: TRBD1
V gene: TRBV2
J gene: TRBJ2-7
CDR3 protein: CASSLGQGASGYEQYF